This TCR beta chain originates from a study of OX40 agonist ivuxolimab in advanced cancers. The wider study: Partial responses were achieved by three patients, of whom one had hepatocellular carcinoma and two had cutaneous melanoma.

The repertoire was sequenced with immunoSEQ multiplex PCR; TCRdb's copy has only in-frame clones and lacks some. The table shows some 95,000 clones, with approximately 86% occurring only once. This CDR3 is 13 amino acids long. Deletions cut 2 bases from V and 7 bases from J, with 6 bases between. Germline V CDR1 and CDR2: MNHNY, SVGAGI (reference sequence). The specimen comprised CD4+ or CD8+ T cells sorted from blood, sampled in a trial of the OX40 agonist ivuxolimab. The source of this sequence is an adult with an advanced solid tumor such as melanoma, head and neck, liver or kidney cancer. V and J are TRBV6-6 and TRBJ1-6; D is unclear. CDR3 sequence reads: CASSYGLNSPLHF. As DNA, the CDR3 is TGTGCCAGCAGTTACGGACTAAATTCACCCCTCCACTTT.